This TCR beta chain was identified during a study of T cell responses to AZD1222 COVID-19 vaccine. Broader study findings: White British donors predominated, females outnumbered males, and clonal diversity was possibly underestimated. Reportedly, close to half of spike-specific TCRs are directed against unmutated variant regions. Spike-specific TCR repertoires showed rising breadth and depth after two AZD1222 doses. The number of AZD1222 recipients seropositive at baseline was only five to seven.

In its sample, this clone was seen once. Its antigen is unidentified. Profiling relied on immunoSEQ multiplex PCR, and the TCRdb table lists in-frame clones only, not all of them. The data contain 130,000 or so clones, about 93% of them singletons. The germline CDR1 and CDR2 sequences are SGHTA and FQGNSA. Trimming left V 5 bases short and J 8 bases short, with 18 bases between. There are 15 residues in the CDR3. V and J are TRBV7-2 and TRBJ1-4; D is perhaps TRBD1 (5 bases). This clonotype was sampled from an adult in good health. Sequenced here: peripheral blood, sampled on day 0 of AZD1222 vaccination. CDR3 DNA: TGTGCCAGCAGCGGAGGGGCCGATCGGCGAGAAAAACTGTTTTTT. This encodes CASSGGADRREKLFF.